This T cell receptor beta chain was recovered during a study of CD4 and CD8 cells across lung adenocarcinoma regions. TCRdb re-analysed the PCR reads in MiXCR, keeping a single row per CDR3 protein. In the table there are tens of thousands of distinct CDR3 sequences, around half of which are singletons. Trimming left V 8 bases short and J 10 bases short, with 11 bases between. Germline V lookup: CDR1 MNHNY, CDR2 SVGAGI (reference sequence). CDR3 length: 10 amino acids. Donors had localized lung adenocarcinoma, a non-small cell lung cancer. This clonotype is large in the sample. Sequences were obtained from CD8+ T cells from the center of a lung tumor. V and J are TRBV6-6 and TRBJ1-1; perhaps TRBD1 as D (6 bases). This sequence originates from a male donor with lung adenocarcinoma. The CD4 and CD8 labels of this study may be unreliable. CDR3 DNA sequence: TGTGCCAGCGAGGAGGGGGGAGCTTTCTTT. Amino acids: CASEEGGAFF.